This T cell receptor (beta chain) was documented in a study of OX40 agonist ivuxolimab in advanced cancers. Study-wide background: Partial responses, seen in three patients, involved one hepatocellular carcinoma and two cutaneous melanomas.

Study-level points and caveats: Several nonresponders also turned out to have low normalized T-cell clonal expansion.

On this clone itself: Its antigen remains unidentified.

At cycle 4 day 1, cycle 7 day 1, and baseline, blood was sampled. Produced via immunoSEQ multiplex PCR; TCRdb's table is partial and in-frame only. The top ten hold 0.25% to 0.3% of the sample, which has approximately 74,000 clones, just over 90% seen once. V lost 0 bases to trimming and J lost 2 bases; unmatched junction nucleotides: 6. Germline V gives CDR1 SGHDT, CDR2 YYEEEE. The CDR3 sequence is 16 residues long. The chain has TRBV5-6 and TRBJ2-3, with TRBD2 matching over 7 bases. The clonotype comes from an adult with an advanced solid tumor such as melanoma, head and neck, liver or kidney cancer. The sequenced sample was CD4+ or CD8+ T cells sorted from blood, obtained in a trial of the OX40 agonist ivuxolimab. CDR3 sequence: CASSLGASGYTDTQYF. The CDR3 DNA sequence: TGTGCCAGCAGCTTGGGCGCTAGCGGATACACAGATACGCAGTATTTT. The whole variable domain, filled in from reference TRBV5-6 and TRBJ2-3, reads DAGVTQSPTHLIKTRGQQVTLRCSPKSGHDTVSWYQQALGQGPQFIFQYYEEEERQRGNFPDRFSGHQFPNYSSELNVNALLLGDSALYLCASSLGASGYTDTQYFGPGTRLTVL.